These T cell receptor beta chains were read from a single sample in a study of CD8 T cells in ankylosing spondylitis. MiXCR, run by TCRdb on the 5' RACE reads, gives a single entry per CDR3 protein. The sample has roughly 40,000 distinct CDR3 sequences, 15% to 20% seen once. The specimen sequenced was blood. These TCRs come from a male donor with ankylosing spondylitis or in good health (not recorded which). Each CDR3 is given with its conserved first and last residue. A D gene is named only where the DNA matches it firmly. Some rows mark clone size as missing; the rest say once, few, many or name a class of expanded clone.

d_gene: TRBD2
abundance: once
j_gene: TRBJ2-5
v_gene: TRBV14
CDR3aa: CASSQLLAGSETQYF
CDR3nt: TGTGCCAGCAGCCAGCTCCTAGCGGGGTCGGAGACCCAGTACTTC

d_gene: -
abundance: -
j_gene: TRBJ1-1
v_gene: TRBV25-1
CDR3aa: CASSVDVEAFF
CDR3nt: TGTGCCAGCAGTGTTGACGTAGAAGCTTTCTTT

d_gene: -
abundance: -
j_gene: TRBJ1-2
v_gene: TRBV6-4
CDR3aa: CASRGWSLYGYTF
CDR3nt: TGTGCCAGCAGAGGCTGGAGCCTCTATGGCTACACCTTC

d_gene: -
abundance: few
j_gene: TRBJ1-1
v_gene: TRBV3-1
CDR3aa: CASRGQGSTEAFF
CDR3nt: TGTGCCAGCAGGGGGCAGGGGTCTACTGAAGCTTTCTTT

d_gene: -
abundance: few
j_gene: TRBJ2-1
v_gene: TRBV28
CDR3aa: CASSTSPDSIDEQFF
CDR3nt: TGTGCCAGCAGTACTTCCCCGGACAGTATCGATGAGCAGTTCTTC

d_gene: -
abundance: -
j_gene: TRBJ2-2
v_gene: TRBV29-1
CDR3aa: CSVVVPGELFF
CDR3nt: TGCAGCGTTGTGGTCCCCGGGGAGCTGTTTTTT

d_gene: -
abundance: few
j_gene: TRBJ2-2
v_gene: TRBV5-1
CDR3aa: CASSPRDPDTGELFF
CDR3nt: TGCGCCAGCAGCCCCCGGGACCCTGACACCGGGGAGCTGTTTTTT

d_gene: TRBD2
abundance: -
j_gene: TRBJ2-2
v_gene: TRBV14
CDR3aa: CASSPLTSGDTGELFF
CDR3nt: TGTGCCAGCAGCCCGCTGACTAGCGGGGACACCGGGGAGCTGTTTTTT

d_gene: -
abundance: few
j_gene: TRBJ2-2
v_gene: TRBV25-1
CDR3aa: CASSESLPNTGELFF
CDR3nt: TGTGCCAGCAGTGAATCCCTTCCGAACACCGGGGAGCTGTTTTTT

d_gene: -
abundance: -
j_gene: TRBJ2-7
v_gene: TRBV29-1
CDR3aa: CSVGVSYEQYF
CDR3nt: TGCAGCGTTGGGGTGTCCTACGAGCAGTACTTC

d_gene: -
abundance: -
j_gene: TRBJ2-1
v_gene: TRBV6-2/TRBV6-3
CDR3aa: CASSNRDSHNEQFF
CDR3nt: TGTGCCAGCAGTAACCGGGACTCCCACAATGAGCAGTTCTTC

d_gene: TRBD2
abundance: few
j_gene: TRBJ2-1
v_gene: TRBV25-1
CDR3aa: CASSPGLAELYNEQFF
CDR3nt: TGTGCCAGCAGCCCGGGACTAGCGGAACTGTACAATGAGCAGTTCTTC

d_gene: -
abundance: few
j_gene: TRBJ2-1
v_gene: TRBV11-3
CDR3aa: CASSLGSYNEQFF
CDR3nt: TGTGCCAGCAGCTTAGGCAGCTACAATGAGCAGTTCTTC

d_gene: TRBD2
abundance: -
j_gene: TRBJ2-1
v_gene: TRBV5-1
CDR3aa: CASSSAGLVSNEQFF
CDR3nt: TGCGCCAGCAGCTCAGCGGGACTAGTTTCCAATGAGCAGTTCTTC

d_gene: TRBD1
abundance: -
j_gene: TRBJ2-5
v_gene: TRBV28
CDR3aa: CASREQGKETQYF
CDR3nt: TGTGCCAGCAGGGAACAGGGGAAAGAGACCCAGTACTTC

d_gene: TRBD2
abundance: -
j_gene: TRBJ2-2
v_gene: TRBV12-3/TRBV12-4
CDR3aa: CASRRTSGGPGELFF
CDR3nt: TGTGCCAGCAGACGTACTAGCGGGGGGCCCGGGGAGCTGTTTTTT

d_gene: TRBD1
abundance: many
j_gene: TRBJ2-3
v_gene: TRBV20-1
CDR3aa: CSARRTGFLDTQYF
CDR3nt: TGCAGTGCGAGGCGGACAGGGTTTTTGGATACGCAGTATTTT

d_gene: -
abundance: many
j_gene: TRBJ1-1
v_gene: TRBV12-3/TRBV12-4
CDR3aa: CASSLGTNTEAFF
CDR3nt: TGTGCCAGCAGTTTAGGGACGAACACTGAAGCTTTCTTT

d_gene: TRBD2
abundance: few
j_gene: TRBJ2-1
v_gene: TRBV7-3
CDR3aa: CASSPGTSGRDGVDEQFF
CDR3nt: TGTGCCAGCAGCCCTGGGACTAGCGGGAGGGATGGGGTAGATGAGCAGTTCTTC

d_gene: TRBD1
abundance: -
j_gene: TRBJ2-3
v_gene: TRBV20-1
CDR3aa: CSGDRETDTQYF
CDR3nt: TGCAGTGGGGACAGGGAAACAGATACGCAGTATTTT

d_gene: -
abundance: -
j_gene: TRBJ1-1
v_gene: TRBV11-1
CDR3aa: CASSWAMNTEAFF
CDR3nt: TGTGCCAGCAGCTGGGCCATGAACACTGAAGCTTTCTTT

d_gene: -
abundance: -
j_gene: TRBJ2-2
v_gene: TRBV4-2
CDR3aa: CASSPGTAGELFF
CDR3nt: TGTGCCAGCAGCCCCGGGACCGCCGGGGAGCTGTTTTTT

d_gene: -
abundance: -
j_gene: TRBJ2-7
v_gene: TRBV6-6
CDR3aa: CASSGTEGHEQYF
CDR3nt: TGTGCCAGCAGTGGGACGGAAGGGCACGAGCAGTACTTC

d_gene: -
abundance: -
j_gene: TRBJ2-1
v_gene: TRBV7-2
CDR3aa: CASSLVGRSNEQFF
CDR3nt: TGTGCCAGCAGCTTAGTCGGCAGGAGCAATGAGCAGTTCTTC

d_gene: -
abundance: few
j_gene: TRBJ2-7
v_gene: TRBV3-1
CDR3aa: CASSQGTDYEQYF
CDR3nt: TGTGCCAGCAGCCAAGGGACAGACTACGAGCAGTACTTC

d_gene: -
abundance: -
j_gene: TRBJ2-3
v_gene: TRBV4-1
CDR3aa: CASSQVDLGFSSDTQYF
CDR3nt: TGCGCCAGCAGCCAAGTTGATTTGGGTTTCTCATCAGATACGCAGTATTTT

d_gene: -
abundance: -
j_gene: TRBJ2-5
v_gene: TRBV12-3/TRBV12-4
CDR3aa: CASSRRRGREQETQYF
CDR3nt: TGTGCCAGCAGTCGCCGAAGGGGTAGAGAACAAGAGACCCAGTACTTC

d_gene: -
abundance: -
j_gene: TRBJ2-3
v_gene: TRBV20-1
CDR3aa: CSAPLEGTDTQYF
CDR3nt: TGCAGTGCCCCGTTGGAGGGCACAGATACGCAGTATTTT

d_gene: TRBD1
abundance: once
j_gene: TRBJ1-4
v_gene: TRBV6-6
CDR3aa: CASSWTGVEKLFF
CDR3nt: TGTGCCAGCAGCTGGACAGGGGTTGAAAAACTGTTTTTT

d_gene: -
abundance: many
j_gene: TRBJ2-1
v_gene: TRBV29-1
CDR3aa: CSVVRLPPSNEQFF
CDR3nt: TGCAGCGTTGTAAGGCTACCCCCCAGCAATGAGCAGTTCTTC

d_gene: -
abundance: -
j_gene: TRBJ2-3
v_gene: TRBV20-1
CDR3aa: CSATSYGDTQYF
CDR3nt: TGCAGTGCTACCTCCTACGGGGATACGCAGTATTTT

d_gene: TRBD1
abundance: -
j_gene: TRBJ2-4
v_gene: TRBV20-1
CDR3aa: CSAAVGTGVKNIQYF
CDR3nt: TGCAGTGCAGCGGTCGGGACAGGGGTCAAAAACATTCAGTACTTC

d_gene: -
abundance: few
j_gene: TRBJ1-1
v_gene: TRBV20-1
CDR3aa: CGSPGDTEAFF
CDR3nt: TGCGGTTCACCGGGTGACACTGAAGCTTTCTTT

d_gene: -
abundance: -
j_gene: TRBJ2-2
v_gene: TRBV12-3/TRBV12-4
CDR3aa: CASSSQKRTGELFF
CDR3nt: TGTGCCAGCAGTTCCCAGAAGAGGACCGGGGAGCTGTTTTTT

d_gene: TRBD1
abundance: -
j_gene: TRBJ1-1
v_gene: TRBV28
CDR3aa: CASSRTGAAREAFF
CDR3nt: TGTGCCAGCAGCAGAACAGGGGCCGCACGGGAAGCTTTCTTT

d_gene: -
abundance: few
j_gene: TRBJ1-5
v_gene: TRBV6-5
CDR3aa: CASSRGGNQPQHF
CDR3nt: TGTGCCAGCAGTCGTGGGGGGAATCAGCCCCAGCATTTT

d_gene: -
abundance: few
j_gene: TRBJ2-1
v_gene: TRBV12-3/TRBV12-4
CDR3aa: CASLQGTDSYNEQFF
CDR3nt: TGTGCCAGCTTACAGGGTACCGACTCCTACAATGAGCAGTTCTTC

d_gene: -
abundance: medium-sized
j_gene: TRBJ2-3
v_gene: TRBV7-2
CDR3aa: CASSWGVNADTQYF
CDR3nt: TGTGCCAGCAGCTGGGGGGTCAACGCAGATACGCAGTATTTT

d_gene: -
abundance: -
j_gene: TRBJ2-4
v_gene: TRBV6-2/TRBV6-3
CDR3aa: CASSYGGLAKNIQYF
CDR3nt: TGTGCCAGCAGTTATGGGGGGCTAGCCAAAAACATTCAGTACTTC

d_gene: -
abundance: few
j_gene: TRBJ2-2
v_gene: TRBV27
CDR3aa: CASSQEARVSTGELFF
CDR3nt: TGTGCCAGCAGCCAAGAGGCCCGGGTATCGACCGGGGAGCTGTTTTTT

d_gene: -
abundance: -
j_gene: TRBJ2-1
v_gene: TRBV20-1
CDR3aa: CSAPRGGGWGEQFF
CDR3nt: TGCAGTGCTCCCAGGGGCGGAGGTTGGGGTGAGCAGTTCTTC

d_gene: TRBD1
abundance: -
j_gene: TRBJ2-4
v_gene: TRBV28
CDR3aa: CASSPIGQGAKNIQYF
CDR3nt: TGTGCCAGCAGCCCTATTGGACAGGGAGCCAAAAACATTCAGTACTTC

d_gene: -
abundance: few
j_gene: TRBJ2-2
v_gene: TRBV20-1
CDR3aa: CSARGGGPRTGELFF
CDR3nt: TGCAGTGCTAGAGGAGGGGGACCACGGACCGGGGAGCTGTTTTTT

d_gene: TRBD2
abundance: few
j_gene: TRBJ2-2
v_gene: TRBV11-2
CDR3aa: CASSLAGTSGGELFF
CDR3nt: TGTGCCAGCAGCTTAGCAGGGACTAGTGGCGGGGAGCTGTTTTTT

d_gene: TRBD1
abundance: few
j_gene: TRBJ2-1
v_gene: TRBV7-9
CDR3aa: CASSLTGELDEQFF
CDR3nt: TGTGCCAGCAGCTTGACAGGGGAACTCGATGAGCAGTTCTTC

d_gene: TRBD2
abundance: few
j_gene: TRBJ2-1
v_gene: TRBV7-3
CDR3aa: CASSLTGRLNNEQFF
CDR3nt: TGTGCCAGCAGCTTAACCGGGAGGCTAAACAATGAGCAGTTCTTC

d_gene: -
abundance: few
j_gene: TRBJ2-7
v_gene: TRBV12-3/TRBV12-4
CDR3aa: CASNLDRRGEQYF
CDR3nt: TGTGCCAGCAATCTGGACAGAAGGGGCGAGCAGTACTTC

d_gene: -
abundance: few
j_gene: TRBJ2-5
v_gene: TRBV7-2
CDR3aa: CASSPAETQYF
CDR3nt: TGTGCCAGCAGCCCGGCGGAGACCCAGTACTTC

d_gene: TRBD2
abundance: few
j_gene: TRBJ2-3
v_gene: TRBV12-3/TRBV12-4
CDR3aa: CASSLNLAETTDTQYF
CDR3nt: TGTGCCAGCAGTTTAAACCTAGCGGAGACCACAGATACGCAGTATTTT

d_gene: -
abundance: -
j_gene: TRBJ1-6
v_gene: TRBV6-5
CDR3aa: CASTQVGGGSPLHF
CDR3nt: TGTGCCAGCACCCAGGTCGGGGGAGGTTCACCCCTCCACTTT

d_gene: -
abundance: -
j_gene: TRBJ2-7
v_gene: TRBV12-3/TRBV12-4
CDR3aa: CASSFADSYEQYF
CDR3nt: TGTGCCAGCAGTTTCGCGGATTCCTACGAGCAGTACTTC

d_gene: -
abundance: few
j_gene: TRBJ1-6
v_gene: TRBV28
CDR3aa: CASSFSPTLHF
CDR3nt: TGTGCCAGCAGTTTCTCTCCGACCCTCCACTTT

d_gene: -
abundance: once
j_gene: TRBJ2-1
v_gene: TRBV6-2/TRBV6-3
CDR3aa: CASPPRRYNEQFF
CDR3nt: TGTGCCAGCCCCCCCCGGCGCTACAATGAGCAGTTCTTC

d_gene: -
abundance: -
j_gene: TRBJ2-3
v_gene: TRBV20-1
CDR3aa: CSASERITDTQYF
CDR3nt: TGCAGTGCTAGCGAACGAATCACAGATACGCAGTATTTT

d_gene: TRBD1
abundance: -
j_gene: TRBJ2-7
v_gene: TRBV4-2
CDR3aa: CASSQVLGQIYEQYF
CDR3nt: TGTGCCAGCAGCCAAGTATTGGGACAGATCTACGAGCAGTACTTC

d_gene: -
abundance: -
j_gene: TRBJ2-2
v_gene: TRBV20-1
CDR3aa: CSARDPGYTGELFF
CDR3nt: TGCAGTGCTAGAGATCCAGGTTACACCGGGGAGCTGTTTTTT

d_gene: -
abundance: few
j_gene: TRBJ2-2
v_gene: TRBV3-1
CDR3aa: CASSQDPPGGELFF
CDR3nt: TGTGCCAGCAGCCAGGACCCCCCGGGCGGGGAGCTGTTTTTT